This record concerns one T cell receptor (beta chain) sequence. Its antigen is not identified. The data stem from a study of T cell responses to AZD1222 COVID-19 vaccine. Study-wide results and caveats: Spike-wide coverage was observed for vaccine-associated CD4 TCRs, with dominant responses at 160-218 and 743-854. Of the AZD1222 recipients, only 5 or 6 were seropositive at baseline. Possibly, clonal diversity was underestimated; donors were largely white British and included more females.

Timing groups of about 4 and about 12 weeks for second doses were pooled. The assay was immunoSEQ multiplex PCR, and TCRdb's table has in-frame clones only and misses some. Of about 150,000 clones in the sample, just over 85% were seen once. The starting material was peripheral blood, obtained 28 days after the second AZD1222 dose. This sequence originates from an adult who received the AZD1222 COVID-19 vaccine.

CDR3 sequence: CASRTREYSGELFF. CDR3 DNA sequence: TGTGCCAGCAGGACCCGCGAGTATTCCGGGGAGCTGTTTTTT. The chain carries TRBV2 and TRBJ2-2; no clear D. V was cut by 6 bases and J by 6 bases, with 14 bases left in between. The CDR3 has 14 residues. Germline values: CDR1 SNHLY, CDR2 FYNNEI.